This passage covers 16 T cell receptor beta chains from one sample sequenced in a study of T cells in Graves' hyperthyroidism and ophthalmopathy. The investigators amplified TCR beta CDR3 regions from RNA transcripts. With the HTBI primer set, the TCR CDR3 went through a first round of RT-PCR. TCRdb itself ran the multiplex PCR reads through MiXCR, one entry per CDR3 protein. The sample has 350,000 or so distinct CDR3 sequences, roughly 23% seen once. Sequenced material: blood. The receptors derive from a woman aged 50 to 60 with Graves' hyperthyroidism.

This clonotype was seen repeatedly, ten times or more. The chain recombines TRBV2 with TRBJ1-2, with 7 bases that match TRBD1. The CDR3 is 12 residues long. The junction had 11 bases not matched to a gene; V was cut back by 6 bases and J by 13 bases. Germline V lookup: CDR1 SNHLY, CDR2 FYNNEI. The CDR3 DNA reads as TGTGCCAGCAGAAAGACAGGGTGGGATTTCACCTTC. It is translated as CASRKTGWDFTF.

This clonotype showed up just a few times. A much larger clone is a single base away; this may be a read error. This chain links TRBV7-3 with TRBJ2-3; D is possibly TRBD1 or TRBD2 (6 bases each). The ends were cut back, 4 bases at V and 4 bases at J, with 12 bases in the middle. CDR1 and CDR2 from the germline V gene are SGHTA and FQGTGA. The CDR3 is 14 residues long. In DNA form, the CDR3 reads TGTGCCAGCAGCTCTACGGGGGCCGCAGATACGCAGTATTTT. Translation: CASSSTGAADTQYF.

This clonotype was counted many times. CDR3 in amino acids: CASSPSGDPNTGELFF. The CDR3, as DNA: TGTGCCAGCTCACCTTCGGGAGACCCGAACACCGGGGAGCTGTTTTTT. The gene calls are TRBV18 and TRBJ2-2; possible D gene TRBD2, 6 bases. This CDR3 comprises 16 residues. V lost 3 bases and J 0 bases, leaving 11 bases between the germline ends. Germline-derived CDR1 and CDR2 are KGHSH and LQKENI.

This chain links TRBV27 with TRBJ2-7; D gene unclear. The CDR3 is 16 residues long. The germline V gene encodes CDR1 MNHEY and CDR2 SMNVEV (reference sequence). V lost 3 bases and J lost 4, with 19 bases in between. The CDR3 reads CASSLIRSERSYEQYF. In DNA, the CDR3 is TGTGCCAGCAGTTTGATACGGAGTGAGCGCAGTTACGAGCAGTACTTC.

This clonotype appeared many times. This chain uses TRBV2 with TRBJ2-2; D gene unclear. This CDR3 has 15 residues. Germline V gene lookup returns CDR1 SNHLY and CDR2 FYNNEI. V was cut by 4 bases and J by 0 bases, with 9 bases left in between. CDR3 protein: CASSVERTNTGELFF. DNA of the CDR3: TGTGCCAGCAGTGTCGAGAGGACGAACACCGGGGAGCTGTTTTTT.

Only a few counts were recorded for this clonotype. V usage is TRBV4-1 and J usage is TRBJ1-1; tentatively, D is TRBD1 (5 bases). CDR1 is MGHRA and CDR2 is YSYEKL in the germline V gene. Trimming removed 4 bases from V and 6 bases from J, with 12 bases in between. This CDR3 is 13 amino acids long. The CDR3 loop reads CASSRLAGAEAFF. CDR3 DNA: TGCGCCAGCAGCCGACTGGCGGGGGCTGAAGCTTTCTTT.

The rearrangement links TRBV20-1 to TRBJ2-7; D possibly corresponds to TRBD2 (7 bases). The length of the CDR3 is 13 residues. Germline CDR1 reads DFQATT; CDR2 reads SNEGSKA (reference sequence). Trimming took 1 base from V and 7 from J, leaving 14 bases between them. The CDR3 loop is CSARGGGGEEQYF. The CDR3 DNA reads TGCAGTGCTAGAGGGGGAGGGGGGGAGGAGCAGTACTTC.

This clonotype was picked up many times. This chain connects TRBV18 to TRBJ2-7; no firm D call. The CDR3 has 14 residues. Trimming left V 2 bases short and J 5 bases short, with 13 bases between. In germline, CDR1 is KGHSH, CDR2 LQKENI. CDR3 amino acids: CASSPGSNGHEQYF. CDR3 coding DNA: TGTGCCAGCTCACCAGGGTCCAATGGGCACGAGCAGTACTTC.

This clonotype was counted only a few times. The V and J genes are TRBV28 and TRBJ1-6; tentatively, D is TRBD1 (6 bases). Germline CDR1 MDHEN, CDR2 SYDVKM. V dropped 2 bases and J dropped 0 bases, with 14 bases sitting between them. The CDR3 has 18 amino acids. The CDR3 reads CASSLGTGLSSYNSPLHF. CDR3 DNA: TGTGCCAGCAGTTTAGGAACAGGGCTCAGCTCCTATAATTCACCCCTCCACTTT.

CDR3 nucleotide sequence: TGTGCCAGCAGACTAACTTCCTCGGGACAGCGAATTTCTGGGATGAACACTGAAGCTTTCTTT. Translation gives CASRLTSSGQRISGMNTEAFF. The chain has TRBV6-2 or TRBV6-3 and TRBJ1-1; TRBD1 matches at 7 bases. Germline CDR1 is MNHEY and CDR2 is SVGEGT. V trimming: 6 bases; J trimming: 0 bases; junction bases outside the gene matches: 25. This CDR3 spans 21 amino acids.

This clonotype was observed a handful of times. The V call is TRBV18, the J call TRBJ1-1; D is perhaps TRBD1 (5 bases). The germline gives CDR1 KGHSH, CDR2 LQKENI. V was clipped by 3 bases and J by 7 bases, with 15 bases between them. This CDR3 spans 14 amino acids. In nucleotides, the CDR3 is TGTGCCAGCTCACCCTCGAACCGGGGCGGTGAAGCTTTCTTT. Encoded protein: CASSPSNRGGEAFF.

This clonotype was seen repeatedly, ten times or more. The V call is TRBV3-1, the J call TRBJ1-2; D remains unclear. CDR1 is LGHDT and CDR2 is YNNKEL in the germline V gene (reference sequence). This CDR3 region has 15 residues. The V gene lost 0 bases and the J gene lost 7 bases, with 15 bases spanning the gap. In DNA, the CDR3 is TGTGCCAGCAGCCAAGATCGAATACATCTCGGTGGCTACACCTTC. Protein product: CASSQDRIHLGGYTF.

This clonotype was detected many times. The V call is TRBV20-1, the J call TRBJ2-7, with D hard to call. The germline CDR1 and CDR2 sequences are DFQATT and SNEGSKA (reference sequence). Deletions cut 3 bases from V and 2 bases from J, with 8 bases between. This CDR3 has 12 amino acids. The CDR3 is CSASLGAYEQYF. In DNA form, the CDR3 reads TGCAGTGCTAGCCTCGGTGCCTACGAGCAGTACTTC.

The gene calls are TRBV20-1 and TRBJ1-3; no definite D call. The CDR3 has 14 residues. Germline CDR1 and CDR2: DFQATT and SNEGSKA (reference sequence). V shed 2 bases and J shed 0 bases, with 8 bases lying between them. The CDR3 here is CSARNSISGNTIYF. The CDR3 bases are TGCAGTGCTAGAAATAGCATCTCTGGAAACACCATATATTTT.

The V gene is TRBV12-3 or TRBV12-4, the J gene TRBJ2-1, with TRBD2 matching 10 bases. The CDR3 totals 17 residues. The V segment lost 6 bases and the J segment 9 bases; nucleotides outside the gene matches: 17. CDR3 protein: CASSRTLASGRAAEQFF. CDR3 nucleotides: TGTGCCAGCAGCAGGACGTTGGCCAGCGGGAGGGCGGCTGAGCAGTTCTTC.

This clonotype showed up many times. This chain links TRBV28 with TRBJ2-7; TRBD1 or TRBD2 may be the D gene (6 bases each). The V and J ends lost 5 bases and 5 bases respectively, with 13 bases between them. Per germline, CDR1 MDHEN and CDR2 SYDVKM. This CDR3 is built from 13 residues. The CDR3 region has the DNA TGTGCCAGCAGTCCCCCGGGGGCGGACGAGCAGTACTTC. Encoded protein: CASSPPGADEQYF.